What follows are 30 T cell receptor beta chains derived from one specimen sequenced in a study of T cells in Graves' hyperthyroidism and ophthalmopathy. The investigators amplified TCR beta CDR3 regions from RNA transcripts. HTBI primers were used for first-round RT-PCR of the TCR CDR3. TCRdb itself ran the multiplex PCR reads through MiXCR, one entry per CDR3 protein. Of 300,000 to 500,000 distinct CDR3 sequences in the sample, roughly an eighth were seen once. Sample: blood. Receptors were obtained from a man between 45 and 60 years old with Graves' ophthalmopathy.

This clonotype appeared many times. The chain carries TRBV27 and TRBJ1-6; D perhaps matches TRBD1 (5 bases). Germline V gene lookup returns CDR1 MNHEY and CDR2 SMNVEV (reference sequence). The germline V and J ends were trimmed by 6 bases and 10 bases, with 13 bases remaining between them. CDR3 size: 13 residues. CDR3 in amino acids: CASRGRGRSPLHF. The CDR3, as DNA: TGTGCCAGCAGGGGGCGGGGGAGATCACCCCTCCACTTT.

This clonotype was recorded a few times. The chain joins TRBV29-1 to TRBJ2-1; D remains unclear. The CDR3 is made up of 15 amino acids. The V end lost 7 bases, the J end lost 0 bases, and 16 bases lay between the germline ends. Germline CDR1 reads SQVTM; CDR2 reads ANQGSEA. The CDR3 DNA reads TGCAGCGCCGGCGGTCAGACGAGCTCCTACAATGAGCAGTTCTTC. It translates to CSAGGQTSSYNEQFF.

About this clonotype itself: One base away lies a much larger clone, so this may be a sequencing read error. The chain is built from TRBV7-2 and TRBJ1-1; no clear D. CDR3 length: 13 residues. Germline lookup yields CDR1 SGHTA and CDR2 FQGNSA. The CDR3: CASRLVMWAEAFF. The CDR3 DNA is TGTGCCAGCAGGTTAGTGATGTGGGCTGAAGCTTTCTTT.

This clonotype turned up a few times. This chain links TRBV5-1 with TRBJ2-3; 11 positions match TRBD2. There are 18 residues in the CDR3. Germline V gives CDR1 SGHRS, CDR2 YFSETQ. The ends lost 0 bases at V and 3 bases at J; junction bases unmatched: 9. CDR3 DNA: TGCGCCAGCAGCTTGGTAGTAGCGGGAGGGCTTGTGACAGATACGCAGTATTTT. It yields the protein CASSLVVAGGLVTDTQYF.

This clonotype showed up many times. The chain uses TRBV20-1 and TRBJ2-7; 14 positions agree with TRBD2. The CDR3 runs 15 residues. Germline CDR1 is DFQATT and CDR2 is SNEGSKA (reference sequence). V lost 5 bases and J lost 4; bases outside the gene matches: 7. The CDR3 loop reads CSASSTSGRAYEQYF. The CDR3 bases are TGCAGTGCTTCCTCGACTAGCGGGAGGGCTTACGAGCAGTACTTC.

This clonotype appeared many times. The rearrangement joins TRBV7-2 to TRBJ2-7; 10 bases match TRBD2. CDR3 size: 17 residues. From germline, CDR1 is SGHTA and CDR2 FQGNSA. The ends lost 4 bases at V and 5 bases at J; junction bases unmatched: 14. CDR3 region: CASSSPPRLAGVDEQYF. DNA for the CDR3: TGTGCCAGCAGCTCACCCCCCCGTCTAGCGGGAGTGGACGAGCAGTACTTC.

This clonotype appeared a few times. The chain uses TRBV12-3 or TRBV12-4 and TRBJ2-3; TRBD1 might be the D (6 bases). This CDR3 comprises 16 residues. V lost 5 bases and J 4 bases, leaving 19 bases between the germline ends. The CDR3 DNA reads TGTGCCAGCAGTGCCCCCGGACAGATTAAAGCAGATACGCAGTATTTT. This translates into CASSAPGQIKADTQYF.

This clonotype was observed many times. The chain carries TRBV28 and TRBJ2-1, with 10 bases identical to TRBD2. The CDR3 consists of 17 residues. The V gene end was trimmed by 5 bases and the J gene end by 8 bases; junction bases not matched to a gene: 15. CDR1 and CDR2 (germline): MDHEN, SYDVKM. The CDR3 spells CASSALGAGGRSDEQFF. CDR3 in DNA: TGTGCCAGCAGTGCCCTAGGAGCGGGAGGGAGGTCGGATGAGCAGTTCTTC.

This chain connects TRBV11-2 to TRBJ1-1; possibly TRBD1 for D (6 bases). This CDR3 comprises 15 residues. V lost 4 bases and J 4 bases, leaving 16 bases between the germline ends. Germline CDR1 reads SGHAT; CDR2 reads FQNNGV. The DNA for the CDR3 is TGTGCCAGCAGCTCTTGGAGGGGGTGGGGCACTGAAGCTTTCTTT. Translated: CASSSWRGWGTEAFF.

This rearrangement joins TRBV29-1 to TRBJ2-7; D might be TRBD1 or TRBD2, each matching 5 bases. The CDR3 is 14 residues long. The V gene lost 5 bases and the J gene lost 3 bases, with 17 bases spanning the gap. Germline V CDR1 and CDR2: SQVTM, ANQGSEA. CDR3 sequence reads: CSVRVWDVNYEQYF. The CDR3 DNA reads TGCAGCGTTAGGGTTTGGGACGTTAACTACGAGCAGTACTTC.

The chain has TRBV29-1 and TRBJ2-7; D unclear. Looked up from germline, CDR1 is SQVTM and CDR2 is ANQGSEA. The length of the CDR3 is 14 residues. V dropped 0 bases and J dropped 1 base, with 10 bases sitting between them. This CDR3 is CSVEEYSHSYEQYF. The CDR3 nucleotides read TGCAGCGTTGAAGAGTATAGTCATTCCTACGAGCAGTACTTC.

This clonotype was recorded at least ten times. The DNA of the CDR3 is TGTGCCAGCAATTACTTACAGGGCGATCAGCCCCAGCATTTT. This sequence encodes CASNYLQGDQPQHF. The chain couples TRBV5-5 to TRBJ1-5; perhaps TRBD1 as D (6 bases). The V end lost 6 bases, the J end lost 5 bases, and 15 bases lay between the germline ends. This CDR3 has 14 residues. CDR1 is SGHKS and CDR2 is YYEKEE in the germline V gene (reference sequence).

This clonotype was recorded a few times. In DNA form, the CDR3 reads TGTGCCAGCAGTTATGAAGGCGGCGGGGAGCTGTTTTTT. This sequence encodes CASSYEGGGELFF. The chain links TRBV6-1 to TRBJ2-2; D unresolved. Germline CDR1 and CDR2: MNHNS and SASEGT. This CDR3 is 13 amino acids long. The V gene lost 5 bases and the J gene lost 7 bases, with 11 bases spanning the gap.

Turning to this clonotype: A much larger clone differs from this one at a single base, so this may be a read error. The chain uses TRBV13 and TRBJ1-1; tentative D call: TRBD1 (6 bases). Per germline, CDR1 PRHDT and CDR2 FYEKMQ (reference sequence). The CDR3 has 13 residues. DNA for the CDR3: TGTGTCAGCAGCTTACAGGGAGACACTGAAGCTTTCTTT. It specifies CVSSLQGDTEAFF.

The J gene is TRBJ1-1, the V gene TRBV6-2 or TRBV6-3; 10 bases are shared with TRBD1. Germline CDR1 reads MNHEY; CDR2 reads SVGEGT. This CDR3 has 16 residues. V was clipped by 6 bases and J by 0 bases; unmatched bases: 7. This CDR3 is CASRRQGAVVNTEAFF. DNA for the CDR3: TGTGCCAGCAGGCGACAGGGGGCAGTGGTGAACACTGAAGCTTTCTTT.

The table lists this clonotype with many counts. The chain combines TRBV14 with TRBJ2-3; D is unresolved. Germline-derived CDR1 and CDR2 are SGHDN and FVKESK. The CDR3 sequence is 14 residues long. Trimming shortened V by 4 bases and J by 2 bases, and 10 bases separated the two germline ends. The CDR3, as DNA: TGTGCCAGCAGCCTTTACTTGAACACAGATACGCAGTATTTT. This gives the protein CASSLYLNTDTQYF.

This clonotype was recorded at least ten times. CDR3 bases: TGTGCTAGTGGTGGAACCGGGACCCTCCTCACCCACGAGCAGTACTTC. Translated: CASGGTGTLLTHEQYF. The chain carries TRBV12-5 and TRBJ2-7, with D perhaps TRBD1 or TRBD2 (5 bases each). From germline, CDR1 is LGHNT and CDR2 FRNRAP. The CDR3 consists of 16 residues. Trimming pared 5 bases from V and 5 bases from J, leaving 22 bases between.

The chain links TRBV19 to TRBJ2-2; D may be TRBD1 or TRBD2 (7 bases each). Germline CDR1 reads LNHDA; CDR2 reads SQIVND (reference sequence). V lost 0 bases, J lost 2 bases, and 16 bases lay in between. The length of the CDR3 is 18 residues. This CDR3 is CASSIDRGGSRNTGELFF. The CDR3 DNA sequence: TGTGCCAGTAGTATAGACAGGGGGGGATCACGTAACACCGGGGAGCTGTTTTTT.

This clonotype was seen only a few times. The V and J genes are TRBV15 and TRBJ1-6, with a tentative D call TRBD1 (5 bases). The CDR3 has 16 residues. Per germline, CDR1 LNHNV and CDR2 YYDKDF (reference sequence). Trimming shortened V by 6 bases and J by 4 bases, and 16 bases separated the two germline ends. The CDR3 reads CATSFGGSGYNSPLHF. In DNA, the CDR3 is TGTGCCACCAGTTTTGGGGGAAGTGGATATAATTCACCCCTCCACTTT.

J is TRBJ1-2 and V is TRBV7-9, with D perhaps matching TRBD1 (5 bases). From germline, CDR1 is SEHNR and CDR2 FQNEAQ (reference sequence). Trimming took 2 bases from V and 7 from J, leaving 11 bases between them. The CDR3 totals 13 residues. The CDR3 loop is CASSLNSGSGYTF. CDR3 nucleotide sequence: TGTGCCAGCAGCTTAAATTCAGGGTCTGGCTACACCTTC.

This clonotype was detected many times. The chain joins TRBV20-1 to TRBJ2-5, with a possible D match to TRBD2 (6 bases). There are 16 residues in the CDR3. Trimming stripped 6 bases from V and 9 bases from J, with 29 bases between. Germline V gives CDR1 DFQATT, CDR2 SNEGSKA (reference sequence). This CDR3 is CSAKQTIGTLSKAQYF. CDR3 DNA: TGCAGTGCCAAGCAGACTATCGGGACTCTCAGTAAGGCCCAGTACTTC.

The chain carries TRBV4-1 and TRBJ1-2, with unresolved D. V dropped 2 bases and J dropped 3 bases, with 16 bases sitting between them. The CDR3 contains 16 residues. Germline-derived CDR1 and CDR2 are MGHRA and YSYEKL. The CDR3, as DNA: TGCGCCAGCAGCCAACTATTATCGAGGGAGGACTATGGCTACACCTTC. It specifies CASSQLLSREDYGYTF.

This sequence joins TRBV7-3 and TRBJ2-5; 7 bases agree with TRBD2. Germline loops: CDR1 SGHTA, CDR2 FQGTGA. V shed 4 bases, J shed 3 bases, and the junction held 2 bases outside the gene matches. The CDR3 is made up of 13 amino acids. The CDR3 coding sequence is TGTGCCAGCAGCTCCGGGACTAAAGAGACCCAGTACTTC. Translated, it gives CASSSGTKETQYF.

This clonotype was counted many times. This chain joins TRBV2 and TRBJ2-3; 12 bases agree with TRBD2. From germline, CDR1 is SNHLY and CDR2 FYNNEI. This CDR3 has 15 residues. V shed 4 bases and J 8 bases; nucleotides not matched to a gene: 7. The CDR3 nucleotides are TGTGCCAGCAGTGCTAGCGGGAGGGCCGGGTCTACGCAGTATTTT. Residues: CASSASGRAGSTQYF.

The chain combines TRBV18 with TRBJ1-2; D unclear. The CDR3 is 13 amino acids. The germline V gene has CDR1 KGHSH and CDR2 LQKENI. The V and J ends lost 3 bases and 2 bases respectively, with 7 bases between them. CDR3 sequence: CASSPNGNYGYTF. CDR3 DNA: TGTGCCAGCTCACCGAACGGGAACTATGGCTACACCTTC.

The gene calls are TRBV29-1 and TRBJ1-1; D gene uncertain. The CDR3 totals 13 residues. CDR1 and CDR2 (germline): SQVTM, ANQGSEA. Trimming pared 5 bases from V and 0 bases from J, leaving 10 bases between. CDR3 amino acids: CSVPSGLNTEAFF. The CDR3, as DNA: TGCAGCGTTCCGAGCGGGTTGAACACTGAAGCTTTCTTT.

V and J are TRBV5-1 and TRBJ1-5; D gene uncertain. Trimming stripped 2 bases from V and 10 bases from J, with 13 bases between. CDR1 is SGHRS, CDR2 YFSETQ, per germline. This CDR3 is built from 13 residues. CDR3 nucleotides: TGCGCCAGCAGCTTCGAGCCTCTAAACCCCCAGCATTTT. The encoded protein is CASSFEPLNPQHF.

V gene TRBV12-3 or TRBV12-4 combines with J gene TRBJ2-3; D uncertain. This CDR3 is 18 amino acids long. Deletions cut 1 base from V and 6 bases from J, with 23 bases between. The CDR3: CASSLERLSSPSRDTQYF. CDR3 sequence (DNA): TGTGCCAGCAGTTTAGAGCGTCTAAGTAGCCCCTCTCGGGATACGCAGTATTTT.

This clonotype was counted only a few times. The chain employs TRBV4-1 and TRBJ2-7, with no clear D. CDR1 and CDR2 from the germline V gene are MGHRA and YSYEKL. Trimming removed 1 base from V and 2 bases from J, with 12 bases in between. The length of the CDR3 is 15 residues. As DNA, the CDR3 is TGCGCCAGCAGCCAAGGGGCCGGAGACGCCTACGAGCAGTACTTC. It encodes CASSQGAGDAYEQYF.

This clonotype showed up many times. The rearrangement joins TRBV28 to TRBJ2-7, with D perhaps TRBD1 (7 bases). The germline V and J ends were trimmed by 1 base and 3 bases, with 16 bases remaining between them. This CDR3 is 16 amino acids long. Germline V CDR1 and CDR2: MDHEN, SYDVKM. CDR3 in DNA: TGTGCCAGCAGTTTATATCGGGGGACAGCTGGCTACGAGCAGTACTTC. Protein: CASSLYRGTAGYEQYF.